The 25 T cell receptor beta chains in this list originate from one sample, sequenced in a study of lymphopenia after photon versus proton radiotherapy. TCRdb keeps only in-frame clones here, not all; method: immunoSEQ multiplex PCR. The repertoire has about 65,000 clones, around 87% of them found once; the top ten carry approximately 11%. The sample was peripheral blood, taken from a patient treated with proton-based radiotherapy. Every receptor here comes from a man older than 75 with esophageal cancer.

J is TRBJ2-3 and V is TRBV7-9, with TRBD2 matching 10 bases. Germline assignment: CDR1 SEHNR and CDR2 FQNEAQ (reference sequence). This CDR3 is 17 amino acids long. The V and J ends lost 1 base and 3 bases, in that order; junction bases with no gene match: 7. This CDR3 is CASSLGYLLAGTDTQYF. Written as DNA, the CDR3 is TGTGCCAGCAGCTTAGGGTACTTACTAGCGGGAACAGATACGCAGTATTTT.

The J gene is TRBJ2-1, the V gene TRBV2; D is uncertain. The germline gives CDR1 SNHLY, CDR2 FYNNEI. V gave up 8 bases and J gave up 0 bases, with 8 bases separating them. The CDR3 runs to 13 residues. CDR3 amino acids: CASDPSSYNEQFF. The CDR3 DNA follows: TGTGCCAGCGACCCCAGCTCCTACAATGAGCAGTTCTTC.

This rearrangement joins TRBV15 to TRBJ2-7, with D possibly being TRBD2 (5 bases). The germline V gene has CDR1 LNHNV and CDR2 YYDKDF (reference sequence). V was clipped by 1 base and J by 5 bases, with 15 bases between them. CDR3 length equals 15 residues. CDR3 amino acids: CATSRAIGEFHEQYF. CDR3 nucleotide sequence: TGTGCCACCAGCAGAGCAATTGGGGAGTTCCACGAGCAGTACTTC. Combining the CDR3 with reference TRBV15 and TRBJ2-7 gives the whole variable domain DAMVIQNPRYQVTQFGKPVTLSCSQTLNHNVMYWYQQKSSQAPKLLFHYYDKDFNNEADTPDNFQSRRPNTSFCFLDIRSPGLGDTAMYLCATSRAIGEFHEQYFGPGTRLTVT.

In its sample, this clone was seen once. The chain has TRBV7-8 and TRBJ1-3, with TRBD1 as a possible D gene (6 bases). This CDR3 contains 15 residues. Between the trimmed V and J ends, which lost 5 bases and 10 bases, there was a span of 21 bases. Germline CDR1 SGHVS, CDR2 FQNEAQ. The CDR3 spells CASSLWGGGTPTIYF. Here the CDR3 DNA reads TGTGCCAGCAGCCTTTGGGGAGGGGGTACACCTACCATATATTTT.

CDR3 DNA sequence: TGTGCCACCCTCCATAACTCTGGAAACACCATATATTTT. Protein: CATLHNSGNTIYF. The J gene is TRBJ1-3, the V gene TRBV6-1; no clear D. The germline V gene encodes CDR1 MNHNS and CDR2 SASEGT. This CDR3 is built from 13 residues. V was cut by 10 bases and J by 0 bases, with 10 bases left in between.

The CDR3 region is CASSLVTGGSVSTQYF. CDR3 in DNA: TGTGCCAGCAGCCTCGTTACAGGGGGCAGCGTTAGTACCCAGTACTTC. V usage is TRBV7-7 and J usage is TRBJ2-5; 9 bases match TRBD1. The CDR3 is made up of 16 amino acids. With 5 bases clipped from V and 8 bases from J, the junction kept 15 bases outside the gene matches. Germline V CDR1 and CDR2: SSHAT, FNYEAQ (reference sequence).

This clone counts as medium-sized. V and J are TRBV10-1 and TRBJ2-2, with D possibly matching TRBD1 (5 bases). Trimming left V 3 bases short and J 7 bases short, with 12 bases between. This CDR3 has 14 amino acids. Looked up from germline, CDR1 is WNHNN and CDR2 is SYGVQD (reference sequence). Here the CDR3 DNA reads TGCGCCAGCAGTGACCCAAGGGGAAACGGGGAGCTGTTTTTT. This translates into CASSDPRGNGELFF.

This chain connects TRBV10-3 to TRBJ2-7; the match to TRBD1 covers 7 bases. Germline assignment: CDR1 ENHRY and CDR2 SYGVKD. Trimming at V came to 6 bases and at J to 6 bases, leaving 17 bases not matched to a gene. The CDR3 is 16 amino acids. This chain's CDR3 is CAIRRGPQDRAGEQYF. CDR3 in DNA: TGTGCCATCAGACGCGGCCCCCAAGACAGGGCTGGCGAGCAGTACTTC.

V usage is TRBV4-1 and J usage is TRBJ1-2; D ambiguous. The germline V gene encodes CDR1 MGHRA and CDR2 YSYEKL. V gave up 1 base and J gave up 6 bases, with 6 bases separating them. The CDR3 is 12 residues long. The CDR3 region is CASSQAGNGYTF. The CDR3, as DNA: TGCGCCAGCAGCCAAGCGGGGAATGGCTACACCTTC.

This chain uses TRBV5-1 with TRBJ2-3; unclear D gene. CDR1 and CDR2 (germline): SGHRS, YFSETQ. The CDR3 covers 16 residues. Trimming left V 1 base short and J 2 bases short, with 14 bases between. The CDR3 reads CASSLSAVPHTDTQYF. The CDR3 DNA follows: TGCGCCAGCAGCTTGAGCGCAGTCCCCCACACAGATACGCAGTATTTT.

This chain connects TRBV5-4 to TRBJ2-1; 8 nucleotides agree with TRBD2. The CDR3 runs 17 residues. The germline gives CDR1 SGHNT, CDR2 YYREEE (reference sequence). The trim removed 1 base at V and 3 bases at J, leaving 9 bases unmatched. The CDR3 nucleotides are TGTGCCAGCAGCTTGACTCTTACTAGCGGAGACTACAATGAGCAGTTCTTC. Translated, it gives CASSLTLTSGDYNEQFF. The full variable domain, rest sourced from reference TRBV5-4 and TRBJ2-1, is ETGVTQSPTHLIKTRGQQVTLRCSSQSGHNTVSWYQQALGQGPQFIFQYYREEENGRGNFPPRFSGLQFPNYSSELNVNALELDDSALYLCASSLTLTSGDYNEQFFGPGTRLTVL.

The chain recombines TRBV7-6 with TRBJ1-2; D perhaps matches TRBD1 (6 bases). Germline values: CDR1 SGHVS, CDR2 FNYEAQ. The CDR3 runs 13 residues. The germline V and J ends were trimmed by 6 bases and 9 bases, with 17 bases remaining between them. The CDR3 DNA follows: TGTGCCAGCAGTTACGGGGGGGCTGTGAGCTACACCTTC. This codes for CASSYGGAVSYTF.

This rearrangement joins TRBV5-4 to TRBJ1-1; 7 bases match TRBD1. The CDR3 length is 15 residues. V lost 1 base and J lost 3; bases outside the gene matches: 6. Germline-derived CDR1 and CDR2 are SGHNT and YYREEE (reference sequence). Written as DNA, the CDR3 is TGTGCCAGCAGCTTGTACGACAGGGTGGACACTGAAGCTTTCTTT. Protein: CASSLYDRVDTEAFF.

In nucleotides, the CDR3 is TGTGCCAGCAGCACCCGGGACAGTGGGAACACTGAAGCTTTCTTT. Its protein is CASSTRDSGNTEAFF. This rearrangement joins TRBV5-4 to TRBJ1-1; TRBD1 agrees at 7 bases. CDR1 is SGHNT and CDR2 is YYREEE in the germline V gene (reference sequence). Trimming at V came to 4 bases and at J to 1 base, leaving 7 bases not matched to a gene. The CDR3 runs to 15 residues.

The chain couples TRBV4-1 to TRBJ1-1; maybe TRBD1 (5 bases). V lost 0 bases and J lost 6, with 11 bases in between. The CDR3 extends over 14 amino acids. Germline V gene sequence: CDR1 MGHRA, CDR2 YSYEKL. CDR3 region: CASSQDVQGSEAFF. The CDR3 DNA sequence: TGCGCCAGCAGCCAAGATGTTCAGGGATCTGAAGCTTTCTTT.

CDR3 amino acids: CASSLSERRYGYTF. The CDR3 nucleotides are TGCGCCAGCAGCTTAAGCGAACGGCGCTATGGCTACACCTTC. The V and J genes are TRBV5-1 and TRBJ1-2; D is ambiguous. The V and J ends lost 2 bases and 4 bases respectively, with 12 bases between them. The length of the CDR3 is 14 residues. The germline V gene has CDR1 SGHRS and CDR2 YFSETQ.

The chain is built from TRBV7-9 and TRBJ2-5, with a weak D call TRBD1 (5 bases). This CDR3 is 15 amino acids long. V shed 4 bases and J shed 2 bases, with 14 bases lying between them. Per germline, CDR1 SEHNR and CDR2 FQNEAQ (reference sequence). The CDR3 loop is CASSWRQPRQETQYF. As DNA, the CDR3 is TGTGCCAGCAGCTGGAGACAGCCCAGACAAGAGACCCAGTACTTC. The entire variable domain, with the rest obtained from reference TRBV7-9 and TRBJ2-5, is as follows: DTGVSQNPRHKITKRGQNVTFRCDPISEHNRLYWYRQTLGQGPEFLTYFQNEAQLEKSRLLSDRFSAERPKGSFSTLEIQRTEQGDSAMYLCASSWRQPRQETQYFGPGTRLLVL.

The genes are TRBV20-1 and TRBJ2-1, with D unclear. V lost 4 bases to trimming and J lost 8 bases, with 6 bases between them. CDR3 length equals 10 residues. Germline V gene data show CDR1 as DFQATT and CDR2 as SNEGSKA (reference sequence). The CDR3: CSATTYEQFF. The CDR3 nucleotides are TGCAGTGCTACTACATATGAGCAGTTCTTC.

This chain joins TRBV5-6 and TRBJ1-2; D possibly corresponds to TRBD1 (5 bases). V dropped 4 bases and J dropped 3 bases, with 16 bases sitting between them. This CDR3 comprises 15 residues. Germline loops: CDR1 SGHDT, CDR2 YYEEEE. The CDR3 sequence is CASSPAGGGDYGYTF. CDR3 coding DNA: TGTGCCAGCAGCCCGGCGGGCGGGGGGGACTATGGCTACACCTTC.

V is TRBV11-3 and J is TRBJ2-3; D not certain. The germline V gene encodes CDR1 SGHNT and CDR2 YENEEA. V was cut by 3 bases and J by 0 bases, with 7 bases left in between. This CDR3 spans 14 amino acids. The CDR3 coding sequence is TGTGCCAGCAGCTTTGCGGCGAGCACAGATACGCAGTATTTT. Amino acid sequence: CASSFAASTDTQYF.

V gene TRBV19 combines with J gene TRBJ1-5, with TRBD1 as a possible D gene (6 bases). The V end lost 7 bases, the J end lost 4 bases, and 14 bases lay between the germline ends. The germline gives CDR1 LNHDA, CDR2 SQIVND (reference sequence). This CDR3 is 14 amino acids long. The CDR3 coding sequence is TGTGCCAGTACCGATGACAGGCTAAATCAGCCCCAGCATTTT. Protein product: CASTDDRLNQPQHF.

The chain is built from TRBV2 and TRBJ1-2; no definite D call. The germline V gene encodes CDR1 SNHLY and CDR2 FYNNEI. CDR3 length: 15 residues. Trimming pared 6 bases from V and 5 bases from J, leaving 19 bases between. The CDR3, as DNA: TGTGCCAGCAGCTCCATCAGCGCTACCTCGTATGGCTACACCTTC. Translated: CASSSISATSYGYTF.

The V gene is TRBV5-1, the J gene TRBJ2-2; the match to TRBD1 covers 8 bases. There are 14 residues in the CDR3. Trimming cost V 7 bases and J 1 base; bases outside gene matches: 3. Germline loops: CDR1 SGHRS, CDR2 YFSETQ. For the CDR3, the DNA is TGCGCCAGCGGCGGGACAGGGAACACCGGGGAGCTGTTTTTT. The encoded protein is CASGGTGNTGELFF.

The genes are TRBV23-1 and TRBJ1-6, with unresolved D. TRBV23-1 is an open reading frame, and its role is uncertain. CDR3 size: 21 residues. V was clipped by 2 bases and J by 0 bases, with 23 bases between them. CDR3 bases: TGCGCCAGCAGTCAAGAGGTTATAAATCCGGGAAGAAGCTCCTATAATTCACCCCTCCACTTT. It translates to CASSQEVINPGRSSYNSPLHF.

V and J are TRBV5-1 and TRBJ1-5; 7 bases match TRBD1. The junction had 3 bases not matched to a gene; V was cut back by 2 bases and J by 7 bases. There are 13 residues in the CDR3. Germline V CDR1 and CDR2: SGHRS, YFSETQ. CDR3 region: CASSFDRDQPQHF. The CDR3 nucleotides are TGCGCCAGCAGCTTCGACAGGGACCAGCCCCAGCATTTT. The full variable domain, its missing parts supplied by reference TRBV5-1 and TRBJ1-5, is KAGVTQTPRYLIKTRGQQVTLSCSPISGHRSVSWYQQTPGQGLQFLFEYFSETQRNKGNFPGRFSGRQFSNSRSEMNVSTLELGDSALYLCASSFDRDQPQHFGDGTRLSIL.